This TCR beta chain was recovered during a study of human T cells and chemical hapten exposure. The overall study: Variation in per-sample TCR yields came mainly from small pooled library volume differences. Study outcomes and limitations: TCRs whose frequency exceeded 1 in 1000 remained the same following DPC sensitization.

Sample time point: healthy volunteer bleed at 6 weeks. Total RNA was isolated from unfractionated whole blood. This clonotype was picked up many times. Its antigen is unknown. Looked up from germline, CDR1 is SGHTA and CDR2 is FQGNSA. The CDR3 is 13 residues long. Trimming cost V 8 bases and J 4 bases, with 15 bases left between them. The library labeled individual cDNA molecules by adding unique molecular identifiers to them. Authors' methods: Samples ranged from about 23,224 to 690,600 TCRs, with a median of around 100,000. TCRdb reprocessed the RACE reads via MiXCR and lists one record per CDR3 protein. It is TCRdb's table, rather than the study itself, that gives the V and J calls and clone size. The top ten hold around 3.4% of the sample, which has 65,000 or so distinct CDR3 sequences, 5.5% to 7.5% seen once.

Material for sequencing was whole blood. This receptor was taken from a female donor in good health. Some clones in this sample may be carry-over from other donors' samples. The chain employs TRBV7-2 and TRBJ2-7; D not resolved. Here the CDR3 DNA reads TGTGCCAGCGTCCCGGGTATTGGGTACGAGCAGTACTTC. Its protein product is CASVPGIGYEQYF.